This record looks at one T cell receptor beta chain sequence and its context. Its specificity is unknown. This sample is drawn from a study of T cell responses to AZD1222 COVID-19 vaccine. General study findings and limits: Sampled repertoires all dated from after the peak T cell response. The sample set comprised mostly white British donors with more females, and clonal diversity was possibly underestimated.

This table comes from immunoSEQ multiplex PCR, and its TCRdb copy is limited to in-frame clones, with some not included. This sample has tens of thousands of clones; roughly 80% occur once, and the top ten carry 6.6%. V was shortened by 6 bases and J by 3 bases, with 11 bases between the two germline ends. The CDR3 covers 13 residues. Germline assignment: CDR1 MNHNS and CDR2 SASEGT. This chain links TRBV6-1 with TRBJ1-2; D possibly corresponds to TRBD1 (5 bases). This receptor was taken from an adult in good health. This sample comprised peripheral blood, obtained on day 0 of AZD1222 vaccination. This chain's CDR3 is CASSAQGDYGYTF. The CDR3 bases are TGTGCCAGCAGCGCCCAGGGAGACTATGGCTACACCTTC.